The 5 T cell receptor beta chains below all came from one sample that was sequenced in a study of OX40 agonist ivuxolimab in advanced cancers. Repertoires were generated with immunoSEQ multiplex PCR, while TCRdb's copy carries only in-frame clones and drops some. The sample contains under 100,000 clones, 91% of which appear only once. Specimen: CD4+ or CD8+ T cells sorted from blood, collected in a trial of the OX40 agonist ivuxolimab. The receptors originated from an adult with an advanced solid tumor such as melanoma, head and neck, liver or kidney cancer.

The chain joins TRBV20-1 to TRBJ1-5; D is undetermined. Germline CDR1 DFQATT, CDR2 SNEGSKA (reference sequence). CDR3 size: 11 residues. The V end was cut by 3 bases, the J end by 11 bases, with 11 bases between. The CDR3 bases are TGCAGTGCTAGTATTCTGAAGGCCCAGCATTTT. It encodes CSASILKAQHF.

The chain has TRBV6-6 and TRBJ2-5, with D possibly called TRBD1 or TRBD2 (6 bases each). The germline CDR1 and CDR2 sequences are MNHNY and SVGAGI (reference sequence). The CDR3 is made up of 13 amino acids. V was shortened by 2 bases and J by 4 bases, with 8 bases between the two germline ends. The CDR3: CASSYEGGETQYF. CDR3 bases: TGTGCCAGCAGTTACGAGGGGGGAGAGACCCAGTACTTC.

This rearrangement joins TRBV11-2 to TRBJ1-4; 8 bases line up with TRBD1. The junction had 7 bases not matched to a gene; V was cut back by 2 bases and J by 5 bases. This CDR3 is 16 amino acids long. CDR1 and CDR2 (germline): SGHAT, FQNNGV. The CDR3 nucleotides read TGTGCCAGCAGCTTAATGTCGGCAGGGGGCAATGAAAAACTGTTTTTT. The encoded protein is CASSLMSAGGNEKLFF.

J is TRBJ2-7 and V is TRBV28; no clear D gene. V dropped 2 bases and J dropped 4 bases, with 3 bases sitting between them. CDR1 and CDR2 (germline): MDHEN, SYDVKM. The CDR3 length is 11 residues. CDR3 coding DNA: TGTGCCAGCAGTTTAAATTACGAGCAGTACTTC. Its translation: CASSLNYEQYF.

The chain is built from TRBV5-1 and TRBJ2-5; TRBD1 or TRBD2 may be the D gene (5 bases each). Germline V gene lookup returns CDR1 SGHRS and CDR2 YFSETQ. This CDR3 spans 15 amino acids. Trimming shortened V by 0 bases and J by 1 base, and 10 bases separated the two germline ends. The CDR3 DNA follows: TGCGCCAGCAGCTTGGCCGGGGCGGTCCAAGAGACCCAGTACTTC. Protein sequence: CASSLAGAVQETQYF.